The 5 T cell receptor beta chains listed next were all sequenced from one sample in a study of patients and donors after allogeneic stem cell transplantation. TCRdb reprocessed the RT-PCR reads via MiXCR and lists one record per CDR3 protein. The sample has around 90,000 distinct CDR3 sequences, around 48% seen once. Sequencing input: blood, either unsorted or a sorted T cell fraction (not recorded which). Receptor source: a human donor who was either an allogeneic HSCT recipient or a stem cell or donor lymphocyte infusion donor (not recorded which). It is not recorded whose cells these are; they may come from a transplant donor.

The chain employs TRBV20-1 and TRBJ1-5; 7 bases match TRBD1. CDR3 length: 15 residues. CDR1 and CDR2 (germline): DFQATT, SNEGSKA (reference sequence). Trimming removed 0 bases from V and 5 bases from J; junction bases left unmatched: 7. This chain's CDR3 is CSARDQRGLDQPQHF. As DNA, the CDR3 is TGCAGTGCTAGAGATCAAAGGGGGCTGGATCAGCCCCAGCATTTT.

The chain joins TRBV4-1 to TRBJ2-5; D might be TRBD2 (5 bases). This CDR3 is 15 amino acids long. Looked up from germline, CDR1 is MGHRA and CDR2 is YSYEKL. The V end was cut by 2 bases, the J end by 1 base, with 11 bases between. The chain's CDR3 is CASSQPRLIQETQYF. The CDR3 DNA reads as TGCGCCAGCAGCCAACCCAGACTAATCCAAGAGACCCAGTACTTC.

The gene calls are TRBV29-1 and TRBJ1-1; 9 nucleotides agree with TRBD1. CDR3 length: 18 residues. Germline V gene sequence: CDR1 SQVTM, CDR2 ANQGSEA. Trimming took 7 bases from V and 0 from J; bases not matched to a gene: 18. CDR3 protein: CSAVGDRERVGMNTEAFF. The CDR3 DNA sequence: TGCAGCGCCGTGGGGGACAGGGAAAGAGTTGGGATGAACACTGAAGCTTTCTTT.

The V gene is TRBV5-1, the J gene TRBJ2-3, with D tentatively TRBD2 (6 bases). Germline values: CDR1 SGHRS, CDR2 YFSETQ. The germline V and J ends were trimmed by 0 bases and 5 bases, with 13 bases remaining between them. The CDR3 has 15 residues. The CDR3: CASSLVRGLRDTQYF. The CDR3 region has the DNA TGCGCCAGCAGCTTGGTAAGGGGACTGAGAGATACGCAGTATTTT.

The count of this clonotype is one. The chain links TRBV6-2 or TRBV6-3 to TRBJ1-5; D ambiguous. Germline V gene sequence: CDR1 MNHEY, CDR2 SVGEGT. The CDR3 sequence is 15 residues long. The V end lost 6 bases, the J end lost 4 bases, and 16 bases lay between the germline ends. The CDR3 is CASRDHSTANQPQHF. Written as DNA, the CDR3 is TGTGCCAGCAGGGACCATTCGACGGCAAATCAGCCCCAGCATTTT.